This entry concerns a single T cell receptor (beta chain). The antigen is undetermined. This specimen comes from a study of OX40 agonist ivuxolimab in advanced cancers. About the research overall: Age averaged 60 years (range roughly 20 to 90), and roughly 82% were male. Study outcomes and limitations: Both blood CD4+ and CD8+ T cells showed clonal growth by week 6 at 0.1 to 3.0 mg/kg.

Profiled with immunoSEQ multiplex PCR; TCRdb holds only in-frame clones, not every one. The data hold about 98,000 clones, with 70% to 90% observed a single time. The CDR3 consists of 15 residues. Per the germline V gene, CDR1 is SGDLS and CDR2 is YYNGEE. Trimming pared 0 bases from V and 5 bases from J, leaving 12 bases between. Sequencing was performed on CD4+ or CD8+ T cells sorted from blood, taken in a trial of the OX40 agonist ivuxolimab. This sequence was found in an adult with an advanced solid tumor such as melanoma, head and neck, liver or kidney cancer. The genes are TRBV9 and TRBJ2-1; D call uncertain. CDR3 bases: TGTGCCAGCAGCGTAGTGGGTGGACCCGACAATGAGCAGTTCTTC. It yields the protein CASSVVGGPDNEQFF.